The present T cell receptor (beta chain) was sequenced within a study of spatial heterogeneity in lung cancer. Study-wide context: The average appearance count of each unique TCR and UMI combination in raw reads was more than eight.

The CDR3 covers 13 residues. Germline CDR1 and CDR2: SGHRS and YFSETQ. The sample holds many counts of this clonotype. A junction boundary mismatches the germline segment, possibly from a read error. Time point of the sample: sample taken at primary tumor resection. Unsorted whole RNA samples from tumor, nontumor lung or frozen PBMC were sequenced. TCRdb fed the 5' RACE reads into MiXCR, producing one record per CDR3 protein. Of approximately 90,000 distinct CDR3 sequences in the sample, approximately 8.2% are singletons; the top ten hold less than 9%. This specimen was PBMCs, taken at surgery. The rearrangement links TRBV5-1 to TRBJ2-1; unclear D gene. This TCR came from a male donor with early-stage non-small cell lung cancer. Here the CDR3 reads CASSLGGYNEQFF. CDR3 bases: TGTGCCAGCAGCCTTGGTGGGTACAATGAGCAGTTCTTC.